This entry lists 20 T cell receptor beta chains sequenced from one sample in a study of shared clonotypes between healthy human individuals. Profiling relied on immunoSEQ multiplex PCR, and the TCRdb table lists in-frame clones only, not all of them. In the table there are approximately 1.5 million clones, 98% of which are singletons. What was sequenced was naive CD4+ T cells sorted from blood. The subset is: CD45RA+ positively selected. The receptors derive from a man under 40 in good health.

The gene calls are TRBV11-3 and TRBJ2-7; D is unclear. There are 13 residues in the CDR3. The germline V gene encodes CDR1 SGHNT and CDR2 YENEEA. V dropped 0 bases and J dropped 7 bases, with 10 bases sitting between them. In DNA form, the CDR3 reads TGTGCCAGCAGCTTAGAGGCCTCCGGGGAGCAGTACTTC. As protein: CASSLEASGEQYF.

The chain links TRBV11-2 to TRBJ2-7; D may be TRBD2 (6 bases). Germline assignment: CDR1 SGHAT and CDR2 FQNNGV. The CDR3 runs 11 residues. This CDR3 reads CDPKGTYEQYF. The CDR3 nucleotides are TGTGACCCCAAGGGGACTTACGAGCAGTACTTC.

This rearrangement joins TRBV7-3 to TRBJ2-3; D is undetermined. V was clipped by 5 bases and J by 0 bases, with 15 bases between them. The CDR3 runs 16 residues. CDR1 is SGHTA, CDR2 FQGTGA, per germline. The CDR3 is CASSLDGRLSTDTQYF. The CDR3 DNA is TGTGCCAGCAGCCTAGATGGACGGCTTAGCACAGATACGCAGTATTTT.

This clone came up a few times. CDR3 coding DNA: TGTGCCAGCAGTTTGGGCGCGGGACAGCCGGCCTATGGCTACACCTTC. Protein sequence: CASSLGAGQPAYGYTF. The chain uses TRBV27 and TRBJ1-2, with 7 bases lining up with TRBD1. The CDR3 runs 16 residues. V trimming: 3 bases; J trimming: 4 bases; junction bases outside the gene matches: 11. CDR1 is MNHEY and CDR2 is SMNVEV in the germline V gene (reference sequence).

This clone was counted once. The chain is built from TRBV5-1 and TRBJ2-3; weak D call: TRBD2 (6 bases). The CDR3 sequence is 14 residues long. Trimming shortened V by 1 base and J by 6 bases, and 12 bases separated the two germline ends. Germline CDR1 is SGHRS and CDR2 is YFSETQ. CDR3 nucleotides: TGCGCCAGCAGCTTGTTTACTAGCCTTGATACGCAGTATTTT. Protein: CASSLFTSLDTQYF.

With respect to this clone: This same CDR3 is encoded by further DNA sequences in the sample. V usage is TRBV18 and J usage is TRBJ2-7; possible D gene TRBD2, 5 bases. V was pared by 0 bases and J by 3 bases, with 9 bases between. CDR1 is KGHSH, CDR2 LQKENI, per germline. The CDR3 has 14 amino acids. This chain's CDR3 is CASSPPAGRYEQYF. The CDR3 region has the DNA TGTGCCAGCTCACCACCGGCGGGTCGCTACGAGCAGTACTTC.

About this clone itself: The same CDR3 can be traced to other DNA sequences in this sample. The chain carries TRBV2 and TRBJ2-5; D may be TRBD2 (6 bases). The ends were cut back, 11 bases at V and 3 bases at J, with 7 bases in the middle. CDR1 SNHLY and CDR2 FYNNEI come from the germline V gene. The CDR3 extends over 10 amino acids. The CDR3 DNA follows: TGTGCCTCGGGGGAAGAGACCCAGTACTTC. Protein sequence: CASGEETQYF.

This sequence joins TRBV7-8 and TRBJ1-2; 7 nucleotides align to TRBD1. The CDR3 loop spans 16 amino acids. Germline V lookup: CDR1 SGHVS, CDR2 FQNEAQ. The J segment lost 5 bases and the V segment lost 5 bases, leaving 14 bases of the junction unmatched. The CDR3 sequence: CASSPSNLGQDYGYTF. CDR3 nucleotide sequence: TGTGCCAGCAGCCCGAGCAATTTAGGACAGGATTATGGCTACACCTTC.

With respect to this clone: Germline is not matched at one junction end, which may reflect a read error. The chain uses TRBV5-1 and TRBJ1-4; TRBD1 might be the D (5 bases). The CDR3 covers 13 residues. CDR1 is SGHRS, CDR2 YFSETQ, per germline. CDR3 DNA sequence: TGCGCCAGCAGCTTGGATGGGACCCTGGACGGCATTTTT. It specifies CASSLDGTLDGIF.

J is TRBJ1-5 and V is TRBV27, with D perhaps matching TRBD1 (6 bases). The CDR3 runs to 15 residues. V was clipped by 3 bases and J by 6 bases, with 15 bases between them. From germline, CDR1 is MNHEY and CDR2 SMNVEV (reference sequence). The CDR3 sequence is CASSLSGAVGQPQHF. The CDR3 bases are TGTGCCAGCAGTTTGTCAGGGGCGGTAGGTCAGCCCCAGCATTTT.

The chain uses TRBV5-4 and TRBJ2-3; the D is unclear. This CDR3 spans 13 amino acids. CDR1 is SGHNT, CDR2 YYREEE, per germline (reference sequence). Trimming cost V 2 bases and J 4 bases, with 8 bases left between them. CDR3 amino acids: CASSFSPADTQYF. The DNA of the CDR3 is TGTGCCAGCAGCTTTTCTCCAGCAGATACGCAGTATTTT.

The V gene is TRBV7-9, the J gene TRBJ1-1, with a weak D call TRBD1 (6 bases). Germline V lookup: CDR1 SEHNR, CDR2 FQNEAQ (reference sequence). V lost 4 bases and J lost 3, with 12 bases in between. The CDR3 is 14 residues long. CDR3 region: CASSYRVKYTEAFF. The CDR3, as DNA: TGTGCCAGCAGCTACAGGGTGAAATACACTGAAGCTTTCTTT.

The chain employs TRBV29-1 and TRBJ2-6, with D possibly being TRBD1 or TRBD2 (5 bases each). V was shortened by 4 bases and J by 0 bases, with 10 bases between the two germline ends. The germline CDR1 and CDR2 sequences are SQVTM and ANQGSEA. This CDR3 comprises 15 residues. CDR3: CSVVGTTSGANVLTF. The CDR3 nucleotides read TGCAGCGTTGTGGGGACGACCTCTGGGGCCAACGTCCTGACTTTC.

The rearrangement uses TRBV19 and TRBJ2-7; 9 bases are a match to TRBD1. This CDR3 contains 16 residues. The V segment lost 5 bases and the J segment 2 bases; nucleotides outside the gene matches: 10. Germline-derived CDR1 and CDR2 are LNHDA and SQIVND (reference sequence). DNA of the CDR3: TGTGCCAGTAGTGGAAACGGCAGGGACAGGGCCTACGAGCAGTACTTC. Its translation: CASSGNGRDRAYEQYF.

This chain joins TRBV28 and TRBJ1-2; D perhaps matches TRBD1 (6 bases). The CDR3 runs 13 residues. Germline-derived CDR1 and CDR2 are MDHEN and SYDVKM. The V end was cut by 2 bases, the J end by 5 bases, with 9 bases between. CDR3 bases: TGTGCCAGCAGTTTAGAGGGGGGATATGGCTACACCTTC. Protein sequence: CASSLEGGYGYTF.

The J gene is TRBJ2-3, the V gene TRBV9; 13 bases fit TRBD2. From germline, CDR1 is SGDLS and CDR2 YYNGEE. This CDR3 comprises 17 residues. J was trimmed by 2 bases and V by 6 bases; bases with no gene match: 9. CDR3 residues: CASKELAGGGHTDTQYF. The CDR3 DNA sequence: TGTGCCAGCAAAGAACTAGCGGGAGGGGGTCACACAGATACGCAGTATTTT.

Turning to this clone: The sample contains more than one DNA sequence encoding this CDR3. This sequence joins TRBV18 and TRBJ2-7, with TRBD1 matching 9 bases. The V and J ends lost 0 bases and 5 bases, in that order; junction bases with no gene match: 5. The CDR3 runs 15 residues. Germline CDR1 and CDR2: KGHSH and LQKENI. The DNA of the CDR3 is TGTGCCAGCTCACCACCCTCGACAGGGGGGAACGAGCAGTACTTC. It codes for CASSPPSTGGNEQYF.

CDR3 loop: CASSLEGNSYEQYF. In DNA form, the CDR3 reads TGCGCCAGCAGCTTGGAAGGAAACTCCTACGAGCAGTACTTC. V is TRBV5-1 and J is TRBJ2-7, with D unresolved. CDR3 size: 14 residues. Germline lookup yields CDR1 SGHRS and CDR2 YFSETQ. V lost 0 bases, J lost 0 bases, and 7 bases lay in between.

The chain carries TRBV7-9 and TRBJ1-2; D may be TRBD1 (6 bases). V shed 5 bases and J shed 5 bases, with 15 bases lying between them. CDR3 length: 14 residues. Germline CDR1 SEHNR, CDR2 FQNEAQ (reference sequence). CDR3 in amino acids: CASSQTGTKYGYTF. The CDR3 nucleotides are TGTGCCAGCAGCCAAACAGGGACGAAGTATGGCTACACCTTC.

The chain employs TRBV4-2 and TRBJ2-7; TRBD1 aligns across 8 bases. The CDR3 contains 16 residues. In germline, CDR1 is LGHNA, CDR2 YNFKEQ. Unmatched junction bases numbered 10, after V lost 3 bases and J lost 3 bases. DNA for the CDR3: TGTGCCAGCAGCCAGGATGGACAGGGAAATTACTACGAGCAGTACTTC. Its protein product is CASSQDGQGNYYEQYF.